This TCR beta chain was identified in a study of blood T cell repertoires in COVID-19. Assay: immunoSEQ multiplex PCR; the TCRdb copy retains only in-frame clones and omits some. This sample carries approximately 200,000 clones, about 84% of them seen once, and the ten largest clones take less than 8%. With 5 bases removed from V and 2 bases from J, the gap between germline ends came to 12 bases. CDR3 length: 14 amino acids. The germline gives CDR1 SEHNR, CDR2 FQNEAQ (reference sequence). The sample comprised PBMCs or T cells enriched from blood (not recorded which). This rearrangement joins TRBV7-9 to TRBJ2-5; maybe TRBD2 (6 bases). The TCR originated in a middle-aged woman with acute COVID-19. The CDR3 DNA reads TGTGCCAGCAGCACCGGACTAATACAAGAGACCCAGTACTTC. This translates into CASSTGLIQETQYF.